This is a list of T cell receptor beta chains from one sample in a study of Graves' ophthalmopathy and Graves' hyperthyroidism. One entry per CDR3 protein, called by TCRdb with MiXCR from the multiplex PCR reads. The sample consists of 650,000 to 900,000 distinct CDR3 sequences, 40% of them appearing once. Specimen: peripheral blood. The receptors come from an adult man with Graves' ophthalmopathy. Both conserved end residues are part of each CDR3. The D gene is left open where the match is weak. Clone size is shown for a subset of rows, as once, few, many or a class of expanded clone.

CDR3 length: 15; V gene: TRBV20-1; clone size: NA; J gene: TRBJ2-7; D gene: NA; CDR3 protein: CSARVGAGLAYEQYF; CDR3 DNA: TGCAGTGCTAGAGTTGGGGCAGGGTTGGCCTACGAGCAGTACTTC
CDR3 length: 13; V gene: TRBV15; clone size: once; J gene: TRBJ1-2; D gene: NA; CDR3 protein: CATSTLTAYGYTF; CDR3 DNA: TGTGCCACCAGCACCCTGACAGCCTATGGCTACACCTTC
CDR3 length: 15; V gene: TRBV6-6; clone size: NA; J gene: TRBJ2-5; D gene: TRBD2; CDR3 protein: CASTKGQGTRETQYF; CDR3 DNA: TGTGCCAGCACCAAGGGGCAGGGGACTAGGGAGACCCAGTACTTC
CDR3 length: 15; V gene: TRBV28; clone size: few; J gene: TRBJ2-5; D gene: NA; CDR3 protein: CASSFQGHQGETQYF; CDR3 DNA: TGTGCCAGCAGTTTCCAAGGGCACCAAGGGGAGACCCAGTACTTC
CDR3 length: 15; V gene: TRBV7-9; clone size: once; J gene: TRBJ2-7; D gene: TRBD1; CDR3 protein: CASSARDRGQYEQCF; CDR3 DNA: TGTGCCAGCAGCGCCCGGGACAGGGGGCAATACGAGCAGTGCTTC
CDR3 length: 14; V gene: TRBV7-3; clone size: NA; J gene: TRBJ1-2; D gene: TRBD1; CDR3 protein: CASSGQGLGYGYTF; CDR3 DNA: TGTGCCAGCAGCGGACAGGGTCTGGGGTATGGCTACACCTTC
CDR3 length: 14; V gene: TRBV6-4; clone size: NA; J gene: TRBJ2-7; D gene: NA; CDR3 protein: CANSYIDSYYEQYF; CDR3 DNA: TGTGCCAACAGTTACATCGACAGTTACTACGAGCAGTACTTC
CDR3 length: 15; V gene: TRBV5-6; clone size: few; J gene: TRBJ1-2; D gene: TRBD1; CDR3 protein: CASSWRQGLGYGYTF; CDR3 DNA: TGTGCCAGCAGCTGGAGACAGGGGTTGGGTTATGGCTACACCTTC
CDR3 length: 15; V gene: TRBV6-5; clone size: few; J gene: TRBJ2-7; D gene: NA; CDR3 protein: CASSPDGGGPYEQYF; CDR3 DNA: TGTGCCAGCAGCCCGGATGGGGGTGGGCCCTACGAGCAGTACTTC
CDR3 length: 16; V gene: TRBV5-1; clone size: NA; J gene: TRBJ2-5; D gene: NA; CDR3 protein: CASSLVAGTLGETQYF; CDR3 DNA: TGCGCCAGCAGCTTGGTGGCCGGGACCCTCGGGGAGACCCAGTACTTC
CDR3 length: 14; V gene: TRBV24-1; clone size: NA; J gene: TRBJ2-2; D gene: NA; CDR3 protein: CATKRGSDTGGLFF; CDR3 DNA: TGTGCCACAAAGCGAGGATCGGACACCGGGGGGCTGTTTTTT
CDR3 length: 15; V gene: TRBV7-9; clone size: many; J gene: TRBJ1-2; D gene: NA; CDR3 protein: CASSFMSTEHYGYTF; CDR3 DNA: TGTGCCAGCAGCTTCATGTCCACGGAGCACTATGGCTACACCTTC
CDR3 length: 17; V gene: TRBV25-1; clone size: NA; J gene: TRBJ1-4; D gene: NA; CDR3 protein: CASSARDSRGVNEKLFF; CDR3 DNA: TGTGCCAGCAGTGCTAGAGACTCCCGTGGGGTGAATGAAAAACTGTTTTTT
CDR3 length: 15; V gene: TRBV4-3; clone size: few; J gene: TRBJ2-7; D gene: TRBD1; CDR3 protein: CASSLEPTGVAEQYF; CDR3 DNA: TGCGCCAGCAGCTTGGAACCAACAGGGGTTGCCGAGCAGTACTTC
CDR3 length: 14; V gene: TRBV7-6; clone size: NA; J gene: TRBJ2-7; D gene: TRBD1; CDR3 protein: CASSSGQVRHEQYF; CDR3 DNA: TGTGCCAGCAGTTCGGGACAGGTTAGGCACGAGCAGTACTTC
CDR3 length: 16; V gene: TRBV2; clone size: NA; J gene: TRBJ2-7; D gene: TRBD2; CDR3 protein: CASSPTSGSIAYEQYF; CDR3 DNA: TGTGCCAGCAGTCCCACTAGCGGGAGCATCGCCTACGAGCAGTACTTC
CDR3 length: 15; V gene: TRBV7-3; clone size: many; J gene: TRBJ2-2; D gene: NA; CDR3 protein: CASSMGGAFTGELFF; CDR3 DNA: TGTGCCAGCAGTATGGGGGGAGCGTTCACCGGGGAGCTGTTTTTT
CDR3 length: 18; V gene: TRBV25-1; clone size: many; J gene: TRBJ2-6; D gene: NA; CDR3 protein: CASSSEGGVPSGANVLTF; CDR3 DNA: TGTGCCAGCAGTAGTGAGGGAGGCGTCCCCTCTGGGGCCAACGTCCTGACTTTC
CDR3 length: 14; V gene: TRBV12-3/TRBV12-4; clone size: many; J gene: TRBJ1-1; D gene: NA; CDR3 protein: CASSLGAGDAEAFF; CDR3 DNA: TGTGCCAGCAGTTTAGGAGCGGGGGACGCTGAAGCTTTCTTT
CDR3 length: 12; V gene: TRBV24-1; clone size: NA; J gene: TRBJ2-5; D gene: TRBD2; CDR3 protein: CATSLSGSEQLF; CDR3 DNA: TGTGCCACCAGCCTGAGCGGGAGTGAGCAGCTCTTC
CDR3 length: 16; V gene: TRBV7-2; clone size: few; J gene: TRBJ2-3; D gene: TRBD2; CDR3 protein: CASSVLAEHSTDTQYF; CDR3 DNA: TGTGCCAGCAGCGTACTAGCGGAACATAGCACAGATACGCAGTATTTT
CDR3 length: 15; V gene: TRBV5-1; clone size: few; J gene: TRBJ2-7; D gene: NA; CDR3 protein: CASSPRLYGSYEQYF; CDR3 DNA: TGCGCCAGCAGCCCGCGGTTGTATGGCTCCTACGAGCAGTACTTC
CDR3 length: 16; V gene: TRBV7-9; clone size: many; J gene: TRBJ1-6; D gene: TRBD1; CDR3 protein: CASSRWSHRGYSPLHF; CDR3 DNA: TGTGCCAGCAGCCGATGGAGTCACAGGGGGTATTCACCCCTCCACTTT
CDR3 length: 13; V gene: TRBV29-1; clone size: NA; J gene: TRBJ2-7; D gene: TRBD2; CDR3 protein: CSLGSGGRYEQYF; CDR3 DNA: TGCAGCTTAGGCAGCGGGGGTCGGTACGAGCAGTACTTC
CDR3 length: 14; V gene: TRBV7-9; clone size: many; J gene: TRBJ2-7; D gene: NA; CDR3 protein: CASSLMWGDNEQYF; CDR3 DNA: TGTGCCAGCAGCTTAATGTGGGGTGACAACGAGCAGTACTTC
CDR3 length: 14; V gene: TRBV9; clone size: NA; J gene: TRBJ2-2; D gene: NA; CDR3 protein: CASSSEGLTGELFF; CDR3 DNA: TGTGCCAGCAGCTCCGAGGGTTTGACCGGGGAGCTGTTTTTT
CDR3 length: 13; V gene: TRBV29-1; clone size: NA; J gene: TRBJ1-1; D gene: NA; CDR3 protein: CSLGRVMNTEAFF; CDR3 DNA: TGCAGCTTAGGAAGGGTGATGAACACTGAAGCTTTCTTT
CDR3 length: 14; V gene: TRBV7-6; clone size: many; J gene: TRBJ1-2; D gene: NA; CDR3 protein: CASSPRPDGYGYTF; CDR3 DNA: TGTGCCAGCAGCCCTCGGCCGGACGGCTATGGCTACACCTTC
CDR3 length: 18; V gene: TRBV7-3; clone size: NA; J gene: TRBJ2-2; D gene: NA; CDR3 protein: CASSLVSHTAMNTGELFF; CDR3 DNA: TGTGCCAGCAGCTTAGTTTCCCACACCGCGATGAACACCGGGGAGCTGTTTTTT
CDR3 length: 10; V gene: TRBV9; clone size: few; J gene: TRBJ2-7; D gene: NA; CDR3 protein: CASSQYEQYF; CDR3 DNA: TGTGCCAGCAGCCAGTACGAGCAGTACTTC
CDR3 length: 13; V gene: TRBV10-3; clone size: NA; J gene: TRBJ1-2; D gene: TRBD1; CDR3 protein: CAINEDRVDGYTF; CDR3 DNA: TGTGCCATCAATGAGGACAGGGTTGATGGCTACACCTTC
CDR3 length: 15; V gene: TRBV20-1; clone size: NA; J gene: TRBJ1-5; D gene: TRBD1; CDR3 protein: CSAPKTGGDNQPQHF; CDR3 DNA: TGCAGTGCCCCTAAGACAGGGGGGGATAATCAGCCCCAGCATTTT
CDR3 length: 13; V gene: TRBV7-9; clone size: many; J gene: TRBJ1-2; D gene: NA; CDR3 protein: CASSGTTKYGYTF; CDR3 DNA: TGTGCCAGCAGCGGGACAACCAAATATGGCTACACCTTC
CDR3 length: 12; V gene: TRBV20-1; clone size: few; J gene: TRBJ1-2; D gene: NA; CDR3 protein: CSARDGGAGYTF; CDR3 DNA: TGCAGTGCTAGAGATGGAGGGGCCGGCTACACCTTC
CDR3 length: 15; V gene: TRBV29-1; clone size: NA; J gene: TRBJ2-5; D gene: TRBD1; CDR3 protein: CSVGGDRGTGETQYF; CDR3 DNA: TGCAGCGTTGGTGGGGACAGGGGGACCGGGGAGACCCAGTACTTC
CDR3 length: 12; V gene: TRBV20-1; clone size: few; J gene: TRBJ2-7; D gene: TRBD1; CDR3 protein: CSAGTGPYEQYF; CDR3 DNA: TGCAGTGCTGGGACAGGGCCCTACGAGCAGTACTTC
CDR3 length: 14; V gene: TRBV20-1; clone size: few; J gene: TRBJ2-7; D gene: NA; CDR3 protein: CSARDSGRASEQYF; CDR3 DNA: TGCAGTGCTAGAGATTCCGGCAGGGCCTCCGAGCAGTACTTC
CDR3 length: 14; V gene: TRBV7-2; clone size: many; J gene: TRBJ1-4; D gene: NA; CDR3 protein: CASRVTSGGEKLFF; CDR3 DNA: TGTGCCAGCAGAGTGACATCCGGAGGGGAAAAACTGTTTTTT
CDR3 length: 15; V gene: TRBV2; clone size: NA; J gene: TRBJ1-6; D gene: NA; CDR3 protein: CASSEQGHNNSPLHF; CDR3 DNA: TGTGCCAGCTCAGAACAGGGACATAATAATTCACCCCTCCACTTT
CDR3 length: 14; V gene: TRBV29-1; clone size: once; J gene: TRBJ1-4; D gene: NA; CDR3 protein: CSVGGGATNEKLFF; CDR3 DNA: TGCAGCGTTGGGGGGGGCGCAACTAATGAAAAACTGTTTTTT
CDR3 length: 17; V gene: TRBV11-2; clone size: NA; J gene: TRBJ2-6; D gene: NA; CDR3 protein: CASSQEFGNLGANVLTF; CDR3 DNA: TGTGCCAGCAGCCAAGAATTTGGGAATCTGGGGGCCAACGTCCTGACTTTC